This T cell receptor beta chain was identified in a study of graft-versus-host responses after intestinal transplantation. Study-level findings and limits: The recipient marrow held GvH clones, and some of them showed up first in ileum or blood.

A remark on this clone: Its matching antigen is unknown.

Only in-frame clones appear in the TCRdb table, and some are missing; sequencing was by immunoSEQ multiplex PCR. The sample consists of about 85,000 clones, 75% to 90% of them appearing once. This CDR3 has 14 amino acids. Germline CDR1 is LGHNA and CDR2 is YNFKEQ. V was clipped by 0 bases and J by 5 bases, with 10 bases between them. The starting material was unstimulated CD8+ T cells sorted from spleen or lymph node cells, obtained before intestinal transplant. The TCR originated in a human donor who received an intestinal transplant. The chain carries TRBV4-2 and TRBJ2-5; D may be TRBD1 (6 bases). CDR3 protein: CASSQDGQWETQYF. CDR3 bases: TGTGCCAGCAGCCAAGATGGACAGTGGGAGACCCAGTACTTC.